This section outlines one TCR beta chain sequence together with its context. This sample was taken from a study of monozygotic twins with inflammatory bowel disease. TCRdb reprocessed the 5' RACE reads, with one entry per CDR3 protein and no DNA. The sample holds some 450,000 distinct CDR3 sequences. From germline, CDR1 is MDHEN and CDR2 SYDVKM. The CDR3 loop spans 13 amino acids. J is TRBJ1-1 and V is TRBV28; TCRdb calls TRBD1, which cannot be checked without DNA. This TCR was sampled from a human donor with ulcerative colitis or Crohn's disease, or a healthy co-twin of an affected twin (not recorded which). Material for sequencing was blood. The CDR3 loop is CASIGQGNTEAFF.